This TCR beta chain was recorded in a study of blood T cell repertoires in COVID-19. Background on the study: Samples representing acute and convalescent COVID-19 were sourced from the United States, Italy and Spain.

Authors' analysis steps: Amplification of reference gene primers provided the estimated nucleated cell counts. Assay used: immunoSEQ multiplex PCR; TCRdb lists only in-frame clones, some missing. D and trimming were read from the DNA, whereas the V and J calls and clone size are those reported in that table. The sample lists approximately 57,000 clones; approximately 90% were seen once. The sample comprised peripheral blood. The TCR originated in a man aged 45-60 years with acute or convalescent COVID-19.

The CDR3 loop reads CASAKGLAGRNTGELFF. The CDR3 nucleotides read TGCGCCAGCGCTAAGGGACTAGCGGGGCGGAACACCGGGGAGCTGTTTTTT. V and J are TRBV10-1 and TRBJ2-2; 13 nucleotides agree with TRBD2. Germline V lookup: CDR1 WNHNN, CDR2 SYGVQD (reference sequence). The J segment lost 1 base and the V segment lost 8 bases, leaving 7 bases of the junction unmatched. The CDR3 sequence is 17 residues long.